Given below is one T cell receptor (beta chain) in context. This clone's antigen is unknown. No much larger clone exists at a distance of one base, and base qualities are not known. A two-step multiplex PCR was used to amplify TCR-beta CDR3 regions from genomic DNA, and Illumina-compatible adaptors were added in the second step. TCR-beta immunosequencing was performed on an Illumina platform as a commercial immunoSEQ service. The published analysis was carried out like this. Repertoires were summarised as Top 10 Clones, the percentage of T-cell templates from the ten most frequent sequences, and productive clonality. Values of productive clonality ranged from 0 to 1, with a monoclonal population indicated by a value of 1. Tumour-associated clones, identified using log10 scatter plots, were defined as sequences that made up at least 0.1% of tumour T-cell templates and were not found in the matched non-adjacent lung. Student's t-tests were used for two-group comparisons, ANOVA was used for stages, and linear regression was used for relationships, with analyses conducted in GraphPad Prism7 and R. TCRdb holds this immuneACCESS table with in-frame rearrangements only. Some clones are missing; in checked studies, unresolved V genes explain under half, and the rest has no known cause. The V and J calls and clone size are taken from that table; D and trimming were inferred from the DNA. For this sample the table gives about 9,000 clones, of which approximately 77% were detected only once. Of the sample, roughly 12% falls within the top ten clones.

These data come from a study of immune cell composition in non-small cell lung cancer listed by TCRdb under 2017. With respect to the entire study: Histologic subtype, mainly lung adenocarcinoma or squamous cell carcinoma, was assigned on the basis of H&E together with p63, CK5, Napsin A and TTF-1 immunohistochemistry. The subtype comparisons left out several tumour specimens with TCR-beta data because those specimens were rare histological subtypes. Supplementary cohort #1, ten to eleven lung adenocarcinoma cases, had paired tumour/lung TCR-beta sequencing and TIL populations generated to assess tumour reactivity. Adaptive Biotechnologies TCR-beta sequencing was carried out on 34 paired NSCLC tumour and non-adjacent lung specimens, as well as on 26 tumour-only specimens. Results the study describes overall, beyond this receptor: The reactivity cohort included only 9 to 10 cases, and whether tumour-reactive clones share sequences with the dominant in vivo tumour-associated clones was not shown. In fewer than eleven adenocarcinoma cases, a strong correlation was found between maximal tumour-associated clone frequency and TIL tumour reactivity, whereas no such correlation was found between overall clonality and TIL tumour reactivity. No significant correlation was found between smoking pack-years and tumour TCR-beta clonality. Tumour-associated clones >0.5% were found in nearly half of NSCLC cases, namely in approximately 30% of adenocarcinomas versus 75% of squamous carcinomas.

From a lookup of the germline V gene, CDR1 and CDR2 are SGHAT and FQNNGV. Measured from the cysteine to the phenylalanine, the CDR3 is 14 residues long. Just CDR3 DNA is preserved here, 42 bases in frame from base 1. The junction carries 15 bases between V and J, which are trimmed by 3 bases and 6 bases respectively. Normal lung samples were non-adjacent lung tissue taken as far from the tumour as possible, at least 3 cm away, from the same patient. Genomic DNA was isolated with the QIAamp DNA kit from frozen aliquots of single-cell suspensions that had not been sorted. Tissues arrived within 2 hours of resection and were immediately processed into single-cell suspensions. Tissue was broken up mechanically, digested enzymatically with DNase I, collagenase I and hyaluronidase for under 35 minutes at 37 degrees C, and then filtered and RBC-lysed.

The sequencing input was non-adjacent lung tissue. The sequence came from a human donor with non-small cell lung cancer. The chain is encoded by TRBV11-2 joined to TRBJ2-7; TRBD1 is possibly the D segment (5 matching bases). The DNA sequence reads TGTGCCAGCAGCTTCTCGGGTAGCCAGGGCGAGCAGTACTTC. It translates as CASSFSGSQGEQYF.